This T cell receptor (beta chain) was recovered during a study of technical replicates of blood from a handful of donors. Profiling relied on immunoSEQ multiplex PCR, and the TCRdb table lists in-frame clones only, not all of them. The sample carries 84,000 or so clones, roughly 94% recorded once. Germline values: CDR1 LNHNV, CDR2 YYDKDF (reference sequence). Trimming removed 3 bases at V and 5 bases at J, with 5 bases between. The CDR3 extends over 12 amino acids. The TCR comes from a human donor in good health. Specimen: T cells isolated from PBMCs. The chain employs TRBV15 and TRBJ2-1; D unclear. In DNA form, the CDR3 reads TGTGCCACCAGCAGGGAGAACAATGAGCAGTTCTTC. Its translation is CATSRENNEQFF.